A selection of T cell receptor beta chains follows, all from one sample in a study of blood T cell repertoires in COVID-19. Libraries were prepared by immunoSEQ multiplex PCR; TCRdb keeps only in-frame clonotypes and omits some of them. The data hold 150,000 or so clones, with 85% observed a single time. The sequenced sample was peripheral blood. The source is a human donor with acute or convalescent COVID-19. The donor label of this sample is uncertain. CDR3s include the opening cysteine and the closing phenylalanine or tryptophan. D genes are given only for firm matches. The size of a clone is reported for some rows only, either as once, few or many, or as a class for expanded clones.

15	TRBJ1-2	TRBV6-5	-	-	CASSREAGYNYGYTF	TGTGCCAGCAGCCGGGAGGCAGGGTATAACTATGGCTACACCTTC
18	TRBJ1-6	TRBV2	-	TRBD1	CASSEKGTRGFYNSPLHF	TGTGCCAGCAGTGAAAAGGGTACCAGGGGGTTCTATAATTCACCCCTCCACTTT
14	TRBJ1-6	TRBV2	once	-	CASSTDAYNSPLHF	TGTGCCAGCAGCACAGATGCCTATAATTCACCCCTCCACTTT
12	TRBJ2-1	TRBV6-5	-	TRBD2	CASGSGGDEQFF	TGTGCCAGTGGAAGCGGGGGTGATGAGCAGTTCTTC
14	TRBJ1-1	TRBV27	-	-	CASSSPTLNTEAFF	TGTGCCAGCAGTTCCCCCACACTGAACACTGAAGCTTTCTTT
14	TRBJ2-2	TRBV28	-	-	CASSTPAGTGELFF	TGTGCCAGCAGTACCCCCGCGGGCACCGGGGAGCTGTTTTTT
13	TRBJ2-3	TRBV18	-	-	CASSPTRADTQYF	TGTGCCAGCTCCCCGACTAGAGCAGATACGCAGTATTTT
16	TRBJ1-2	TRBV27	-	-	CASSRSWTGNNYGYTF	TGTGCCAGCAGTCGATCCTGGACTGGGAATAACTATGGCTACACCTTC
14	TRBJ2-7	TRBV21-1	once	-	CASSKERSSYEQYF	TGTGCCAGCAGCAAAGAGAGGAGCTCCTACGAGCAGTACTTC
14	TRBJ1-3	TRBV5-1	-	-	CASKAPGPGNTIYF	TGCGCCAGCAAGGCGCCAGGGCCTGGAAACACCATATATTTT
14	TRBJ2-7	TRBV30	-	-	CAWGRDIGPYEQYF	TGTGCCTGGGGCAGGGACATAGGCCCCTACGAGCAGTACTTC
18	TRBJ2-6	TRBV5-1	-	TRBD2	CASSLGSGGSSGANVLTF	TGCGCCAGCAGCTTGGGGAGCGGGGGGAGCTCTGGGGCCAACGTCCTGACTTTC
14	TRBJ1-2	TRBV18	-	TRBD1	CASSRTTGADGYTF	TGTGCCAGCTCACGCACGACAGGGGCAGATGGCTACACCTTC
14	TRBJ1-5	TRBV18	-	TRBD1	CASSGTGPNQPQHF	TGTGCCAGCTCTGGGACAGGGCCTAATCAGCCCCAGCATTTT
17	TRBJ1-1	TRBV5-1	-	TRBD1	CASSLGGQGARSFEAFF	TGCGCCAGCAGCTTGGGTGGACAGGGGGCGCGATCCTTTGAAGCTTTCTTT
13	TRBJ1-5	TRBV6-2/TRBV6-3	-	-	CASSTLGSQPQHF	TGTGCCAGCAGTACACTCGGGAGCCAGCCCCAGCATTTT